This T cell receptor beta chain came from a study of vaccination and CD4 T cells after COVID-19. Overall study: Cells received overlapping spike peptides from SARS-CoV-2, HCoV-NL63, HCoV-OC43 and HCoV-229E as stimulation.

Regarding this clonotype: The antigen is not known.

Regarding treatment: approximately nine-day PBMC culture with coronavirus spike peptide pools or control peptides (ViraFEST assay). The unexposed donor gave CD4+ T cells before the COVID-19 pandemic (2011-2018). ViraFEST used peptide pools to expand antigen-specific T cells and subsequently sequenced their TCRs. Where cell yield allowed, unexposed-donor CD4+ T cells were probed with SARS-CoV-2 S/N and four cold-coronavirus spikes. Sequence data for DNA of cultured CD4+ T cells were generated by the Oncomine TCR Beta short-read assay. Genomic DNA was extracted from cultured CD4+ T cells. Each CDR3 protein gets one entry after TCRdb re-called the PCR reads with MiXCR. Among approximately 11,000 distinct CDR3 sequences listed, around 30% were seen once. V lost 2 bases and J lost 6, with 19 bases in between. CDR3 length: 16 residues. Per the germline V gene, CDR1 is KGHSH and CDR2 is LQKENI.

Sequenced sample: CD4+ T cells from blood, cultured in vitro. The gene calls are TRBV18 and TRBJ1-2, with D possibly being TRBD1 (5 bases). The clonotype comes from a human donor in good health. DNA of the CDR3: TGTGCCAGCTCACCAGGTGGCAGGTCCGGGGCGGATGGCTACACCTTC. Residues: CASSPGGRSGADGYTF.